What follows are 28 T cell receptor beta chains derived from one specimen sequenced in a study of blood T cell repertoires in COVID-19. Data came from immunoSEQ multiplex PCR; TCRdb stores just in-frame clones and leaves some out. The sample holds just over 300,000 clones, roughly nine tenths seen once. Sequencing input: peripheral blood. All receptors come from a woman aged 25 to 39 with COVID-19, enrolled during active disease.

This clone was recorded once. The chain couples TRBV6-1 to TRBJ2-7, with 7 bases that match TRBD1. The length of the CDR3 is 16 residues. Losses at the gene ends were 2 bases for V and 3 bases for J; bases not matched to a gene: 10. Per the germline V gene, CDR1 is MNHNS and CDR2 is SASEGT. The CDR3 spells CASSEFKWDRFYEQYF. The CDR3 bases are TGTGCCAGCAGTGAATTCAAATGGGACAGATTCTACGAGCAGTACTTC.

This rearrangement joins TRBV6-6 to TRBJ1-2, with D tentatively TRBD1 (5 bases). Trimming removed 5 bases from V and 6 bases from J, with 10 bases in between. This CDR3 spans 12 amino acids. CDR1 and CDR2 from the germline V gene are MNHNY and SVGAGI (reference sequence). The CDR3 protein is CASSQNRNGYTF. As DNA, the CDR3 is TGTGCCAGCAGTCAAAACAGGAATGGCTACACCTTC.

This clone has a handful of counts. Other DNA sequences in the sample encode the same CDR3. This chain connects TRBV5-1 to TRBJ1-5; D is perhaps TRBD1 (6 bases). The CDR3 extends over 15 amino acids. Germline CDR1 reads SGHRS; CDR2 reads YFSETQ. V was pared by 2 bases and J by 4 bases, with 13 bases between. The CDR3 DNA is TGCGCCAGCAGCTTAGATGGGCAGGGGAATCAGCCCCAGCATTTT. Protein product: CASSLDGQGNQPQHF.

The chain employs TRBV29-1 and TRBJ2-5; TRBD1 is a possible D gene (6 bases). The CDR3 is made up of 11 amino acids. V lost 4 bases and J 5 bases, leaving 8 bases between the germline ends. The germline gives CDR1 SQVTM, CDR2 ANQGSEA. CDR3 residues: CSVGGRETQYF. In DNA, the CDR3 is TGCAGCGTTGGGGGGCGGGAGACCCAGTACTTC.

The rearrangement joins TRBV7-8 to TRBJ1-5; D is perhaps TRBD1 (5 bases). The V and J ends lost 1 base and 2 bases respectively, with 12 bases between them. From germline, CDR1 is SGHVS and CDR2 FQNEAQ. CDR3 length: 16 amino acids. The CDR3 spells CASSLEGGGRNQPQHF. The CDR3 DNA reads TGTGCCAGCAGCTTAGAAGGCGGGGGTCGCAATCAGCCCCAGCATTTT.

The chain couples TRBV5-4 to TRBJ2-3; 7 bases fit TRBD2. CDR3 length equals 15 residues. V shed 4 bases and J 2 bases; nucleotides not matched to a gene: 7. Germline V gives CDR1 SGHNT, CDR2 YYREEE (reference sequence). This chain's CDR3 is CASSAPGGYTDTQYF. As DNA, the CDR3 is TGTGCCAGCAGCGCCCCGGGGGGTTACACAGATACGCAGTATTTT. Filled out from reference TRBV5-4 and TRBJ2-3, the complete variable domain reads ETGVTQSPTHLIKTRGQQVTLRCSSQSGHNTVSWYQQALGQGPQFIFQYYREEENGRGNFPPRFSGLQFPNYSSELNVNALELDDSALYLCASSAPGGYTDTQYFGPGTRLTVL.

J is TRBJ1-2 and V is TRBV4-1; D is unresolved. The CDR3 has 15 residues. In germline, CDR1 is MGHRA, CDR2 YSYEKL. The V end lost 0 bases, the J end lost 2 bases, and 10 bases lay between the germline ends. The CDR3 DNA is TGCGCCAGCAGCCAAGATGGTCGCAGGAACTATGGCTACACCTTC. Its translation: CASSQDGRRNYGYTF.

The chain employs TRBV5-4 and TRBJ1-2; tentatively, D is TRBD1 (6 bases). CDR3 length: 13 amino acids. Trimming stripped 4 bases from V and 4 bases from J, with 11 bases between. CDR1 and CDR2 from the germline V gene are SGHNT and YYREEE (reference sequence). This CDR3 is CASSTGQPYGYTF. The CDR3 DNA sequence: TGTGCCAGCAGCACCGGACAGCCCTATGGCTACACCTTC.

The V gene is TRBV2, the J gene TRBJ2-7, with 11 bases matching TRBD1. The CDR3 runs to 14 residues. The junction had 7 bases not matched to a gene; V was cut back by 4 bases and J by 8 bases. The germline gives CDR1 SNHLY, CDR2 FYNNEI. CDR3: CASSVRTGGKKQYF. CDR3 nucleotides: TGTGCCAGCAGTGTCCGGACAGGGGGCAAAAAGCAGTACTTC.

This clone appeared once. This chain joins TRBV11-3 and TRBJ2-1; 8 nucleotides align to TRBD1. Germline-derived CDR1 and CDR2 are SGHNT and YENEEA. After removal of 8 bases from V and 6 bases from J, the junction contained 6 bases not matched to a gene. This CDR3 has 13 residues. The CDR3 nucleotides read TGTGCCAGCCGGGACAGGATCAGCAATGAGCAGTTCTTC. It codes for CASRDRISNEQFF. Combining the CDR3 with reference TRBV11-3 and TRBJ2-1 gives the whole variable domain EAGVVQSPRYKIIEKKQPVAFWCNPISGHNTLYWYLQNLGQGPELLIRYENEEAVDDSQLPKDRFSAERLKGVDSTLKIQPAELGDSAVYLCASRDRISNEQFFGPGTRLTVL.

This rearrangement joins TRBV5-6 to TRBJ1-5; D unclear. Trimming cost V 7 bases and J 3 bases, with 8 bases left between them. From germline, CDR1 is SGHDT and CDR2 YYEEEE. This CDR3 spans 12 amino acids. CDR3 region: CASLAVNQPQHF. CDR3 in DNA: TGTGCCAGCTTGGCCGTCAATCAGCCCCAGCATTTT.

This sequence joins TRBV9 and TRBJ1-1, with D unclear. The V gene's germline CDR1 is SGDLS and CDR2 YYNGEE. The ends were cut back, 7 bases at V and 4 bases at J, with 14 bases in the middle. The CDR3 has 13 amino acids. The CDR3 spells CASGDPGITEAFF. The DNA for the CDR3 is TGTGCCAGCGGCGACCCAGGCATCACTGAAGCTTTCTTT.

This clone has only a few counts. The chain has TRBV16 and TRBJ1-1; D unresolved. The CDR3 contains 13 residues. V was shortened by 0 bases and J by 4 bases, with 6 bases between the two germline ends. From germline, CDR1 is KGHSY and CDR2 FQNENV. This CDR3 is CASSQSLFTEAFF. The CDR3 bases are TGTGCCAGCAGCCAATCACTTTTCACTGAAGCTTTCTTT.

The chain couples TRBV27 to TRBJ1-5; possibly TRBD1 for D (6 bases). The V gene's germline CDR1 is MNHEY and CDR2 SMNVEV (reference sequence). The CDR3 loop spans 15 amino acids. V gave up 2 bases and J gave up 2 bases, with 10 bases separating them. CDR3 nucleotides: TGTGCCAGCAGTTTAAGGAGGACAGGCAATCAGCCCCAGCATTTT. This codes for CASSLRRTGNQPQHF.

The V call is TRBV28, the J call TRBJ2-5; a possible D gene is TRBD2 (5 bases). CDR1 and CDR2 from the germline V gene are MDHEN and SYDVKM. The CDR3 contains 14 residues. Trimming took off 3 bases at V and 3 bases at J, with 11 bases between the two ends. The CDR3 protein is CASSFPGTEETQYF. In DNA, the CDR3 is TGTGCCAGCAGTTTCCCGGGAACCGAAGAGACCCAGTACTTC.

V gene TRBV10-1 combines with J gene TRBJ2-2; 8 positions match TRBD2. CDR3 length: 17 residues. The junction had 3 bases not matched to a gene; V was cut back by 0 bases and J by 0 bases. Germline V gene sequence: CDR1 WNHNN, CDR2 SYGVQD (reference sequence). The CDR3 coding sequence is TGCGCCAGCAGTGAGTCGCGGGGGGCCCCGAACACCGGGGAGCTGTTTTTT. Its protein product is CASSESRGAPNTGELFF.

This chain links TRBV27 with TRBJ1-3; D is unclear. This CDR3 has 15 residues. Trimming took off 5 bases at V and 3 bases at J, with 14 bases between the two ends. The germline V gene has CDR1 MNHEY and CDR2 SMNVEV (reference sequence). The CDR3 DNA is TGTGCCAGCAGTCGTGCCCGGCCAGGTGGAAACACCATATATTTT. It codes for CASSRARPGGNTIYF.

This chain joins TRBV7-2 and TRBJ2-3; the match to TRBD2 covers 9 bases. The germline V gene encodes CDR1 SGHTA and CDR2 FQGNSA. J was trimmed by 1 base and V by 3 bases; bases with no gene match: 2. The CDR3 extends over 15 amino acids. Written as DNA, the CDR3 is TGTGCCAGCAGCTTGAGCGGGGGGCGCACAGATACGCAGTATTTT. Translating gives CASSLSGGRTDTQYF.

The chain has TRBV28 and TRBJ2-1; the match to TRBD2 covers 7 bases. J lost 7 bases, V lost 5 bases, and 8 bases had no gene match. The germline V gene encodes CDR1 MDHEN and CDR2 SYDVKM. CDR3 size: 14 residues. The chain's CDR3 is CASSPRRGRNEQFF. CDR3 in DNA: TGTGCCAGCAGTCCGCGGCGGGGGAGAAATGAGCAGTTCTTC. Supplemented by reference TRBV28 and TRBJ2-1, the full variable domain reads DVKVTQSSRYLVKRTGEKVFLECVQDMDHENMFWYRQDPGLGLRLIYFSYDVKMKEKGDIPEGYSVSREKKERFSLILESASTNQTSMYLCASSPRRGRNEQFFGPGTRLTVL.

This clone was seen only once. The J gene is TRBJ2-1, the V gene TRBV29-1, with 12 bases that match TRBD2. The CDR3 sequence is 15 residues long. Looked up from germline, CDR1 is SQVTM and CDR2 is ANQGSEA. Trimming removed 2 bases from V and 7 bases from J; junction bases left unmatched: 6. CDR3 amino acids: CSVETSSGGVNEQFF. CDR3 in DNA: TGCAGCGTTGAAACTTCTAGCGGGGGGGTGAATGAGCAGTTCTTC.

This rearrangement joins TRBV5-1 to TRBJ1-2, with TRBD1 matching 10 bases. J gave up 3 bases and V 6 bases, and 2 bases lay outside the gene matches. There are 13 residues in the CDR3. CDR1 and CDR2 from the germline V gene are SGHRS and YFSETQ. CDR3 sequence reads: CASMGTGDYGYTF. The DNA of the CDR3 is TGCGCCAGCATGGGGACAGGGGACTATGGCTACACCTTC.

The chain uses TRBV9 and TRBJ1-2; D ambiguous. This CDR3 is built from 12 residues. CDR1 is SGDLS, CDR2 YYNGEE, per germline. The V gene lost 4 bases and the J gene lost 10 bases, with 14 bases spanning the gap. CDR3: CASSSTANHYTF. Here the CDR3 DNA reads TGTGCCAGCAGCTCTACTGCCAACCACTACACCTTC.

This chain joins TRBV19 and TRBJ1-4, with a possible D match to TRBD1 (5 bases). Germline CDR1 is LNHDA and CDR2 is SQIVND (reference sequence). The CDR3 covers 16 residues. V was clipped by 3 bases and J by 0 bases, with 11 bases between them. CDR3 sequence: CASSIAGTATNEKLFF. CDR3 in DNA: TGTGCCAGTAGTATTGCAGGGACTGCAACTAATGAAAAACTGTTTTTT.

This clone showed up just a few times. The chain carries TRBV27 and TRBJ1-6, with D possibly matching TRBD1 (5 bases). Germline values: CDR1 MNHEY, CDR2 SMNVEV (reference sequence). The CDR3 loop spans 14 amino acids. V dropped 3 bases and J dropped 11 bases, with 14 bases sitting between them. The CDR3 bases are TGTGCCAGCAGTTTCGGACGACAGCATGCACCCCTCCACTTT. Protein sequence: CASSFGRQHAPLHF.

The genes are TRBV19 and TRBJ1-2, with 11 bases identical to TRBD1. Germline loops: CDR1 LNHDA, CDR2 SQIVND (reference sequence). The CDR3 is 15 amino acids. After removal of 5 bases from V and 1 base from J, the junction contained 3 bases not matched to a gene. In nucleotides, the CDR3 is TGTGCCAGTAGTTCGGGACAGGGGGTTAACTATGGCTACACCTTC. Translated, it gives CASSSGQGVNYGYTF.

This chain joins TRBV6-6 and TRBJ1-2; D might be TRBD1 (6 bases). In germline, CDR1 is MNHNY, CDR2 SVGAGI (reference sequence). The CDR3 sequence is 13 residues long. The V and J ends lost 2 bases and 4 bases respectively, with 8 bases between them. As DNA, the CDR3 is TGTGCCAGCAGTTACGTGGACAGCTATGGCTACACCTTC. This sequence encodes CASSYVDSYGYTF.

The rearrangement links TRBV7-9 to TRBJ2-3; 10 positions agree with TRBD2. The junction had 13 bases not matched to a gene; V was cut back by 5 bases and J by 5 bases. The CDR3 has 17 amino acids. The germline V gene has CDR1 SEHNR and CDR2 FQNEAQ (reference sequence). The CDR3, as DNA: TGTGCCAGCAGCGCGATCGGGGCTAGCGGGGGAGTAGATACGCAGTATTTT. Translation: CASSAIGASGGVDTQYF.

The chain employs TRBV7-9 and TRBJ1-2; no firm D call. Germline-derived CDR1 and CDR2 are SEHNR and FQNEAQ (reference sequence). Trimming removed 3 bases from V and 6 bases from J, with 5 bases in between. This CDR3 region has 11 residues. The CDR3 protein is CASSFPDGYTF. The CDR3 DNA follows: TGTGCCAGCAGCTTCCCCGATGGCTACACCTTC.